These 25 T cell receptor beta chains share one sample of origin, sequenced in a study of cytomegalovirus exposure and HLA in healthy donors. In the PCR, 60 Vbeta and 13 Jbeta primers were used. Assay used: immunoSEQ multiplex PCR; TCRdb lists only in-frame clones, some missing. The table has some 130,000 clones, around 85% seen once. Sequencing was performed on PBMCs. The receptors here all came from a woman aged 25 to 45 in good health and CMV-seropositive.

The V gene is TRBV18, the J gene TRBJ1-1, with TRBD1 as a possible D gene (5 bases). The CDR3 runs to 14 residues. Germline V gives CDR1 KGHSH, CDR2 LQKENI. V gave up 3 bases and J gave up 10 bases, with 18 bases separating them. Here the CDR3 DNA reads TGTGCCAGCTCACCCCCCGACAGCCTCCGAGTAGCTTTCTTT. Translating it yields CASSPPDSLRVAFF.

The rearrangement joins TRBV5-1 to TRBJ2-3; D unresolved. V lost 1 base and J 6 bases, leaving 9 bases between the germline ends. Germline V gene sequence: CDR1 SGHRS, CDR2 YFSETQ. This CDR3 region has 13 residues. DNA of the CDR3: TGCGCCAGCAGCTTGAACAGCCAGGATACGCAGTATTTT. This gives the protein CASSLNSQDTQYF.

The chain is built from TRBV6-4 and TRBJ2-3; the D gene is possibly TRBD1 (5 bases). The CDR3 loop spans 13 amino acids. Germline CDR1 MRHNA, CDR2 SNTAGT. V lost 5 bases, J lost 3 bases, and 9 bases lay in between. CDR3 nucleotide sequence: TGTGCCAGCAGTCTCAGACAGACAGATACGCAGTATTTT. This gives the protein CASSLRQTDTQYF.

The chain employs TRBV13 and TRBJ1-3; D not certain. Germline values: CDR1 PRHDT, CDR2 FYEKMQ (reference sequence). The CDR3 is made up of 16 amino acids. V lost 4 bases, J lost 0 bases, and 13 bases lay in between. The CDR3 bases are TGTGCCAGCAGCTCCTGGAGGGAAAGCTCTGGAAACACCATATATTTT. Translation: CASSSWRESSGNTIYF.

The V call is TRBV21-1, the J call TRBJ1-6. TRBV21-1 corresponds to a pseudogene. CDR3 length: 13 residues. The CDR3 DNA reads as TGTGCCAGGGCCTCTTGGGGGGAGAGGCCCCTCCACTTT. Its protein is CARASWGERPLHF.

The CDR3 DNA reads as TGTGCCAGCTCTTCACTGGAGTTGTACTCTGGAAACACCATATATTTT. It codes for CASSSLELYSGNTIYF. This chain uses TRBV28 with TRBJ1-3; D not certain. Trimming took off 8 bases at V and 0 bases at J, with 17 bases between the two ends. Per the germline V gene, CDR1 is MDHEN and CDR2 is SYDVKM. The CDR3 extends over 16 amino acids. The full variable domain, in which reference TRBV28 and TRBJ1-3 provide the parts outside the CDR3, is DVKVTQSSRYLVKRTGEKVFLECVQDMDHENMFWYRQDPGLGLRLIYFSYDVKMKEKGDIPEGYSVSREKKERFSLILESASTNQTSMYLCASSSLELYSGNTIYFGEGSWLTVV.

The chain has TRBV28 and TRBJ1-5; D unclear. CDR1 is MDHEN and CDR2 is SYDVKM in the germline V gene. The CDR3 is made up of 16 amino acids. V lost 6 bases and J lost 2, with 17 bases in between. CDR3 region: CASSPMTGIGNQPQHF. CDR3 DNA: TGTGCCAGCAGCCCCATGACGGGGATTGGCAATCAGCCCCAGCATTTT.

The chain combines TRBV5-1 with TRBJ1-2; D not certain. The germline V gene encodes CDR1 SGHRS and CDR2 YFSETQ. V shed 0 bases and J shed 4 bases, with 10 bases lying between them. This CDR3 spans 14 amino acids. The DNA for the CDR3 is TGCGCCAGCAGCTTGGTGGAGGGAGGCTATGGCTACACCTTC. It translates to CASSLVEGGYGYTF.

The chain joins TRBV6-4 to TRBJ2-3; 8 nucleotides line up with TRBD1. V trimming: 2 bases; J trimming: 5 bases; junction bases outside the gene matches: 3. The CDR3 runs to 14 residues. Germline V gives CDR1 MRHNA, CDR2 SNTAGT. The CDR3, as DNA: TGTGCCAGCAGTGACGGACAGGGAGAAGATACGCAGTATTTT. Encoded protein: CASSDGQGEDTQYF.

V is TRBV4-2 and J is TRBJ2-7; TRBD2 matches at 14 bases. The CDR3 runs to 16 residues. The germline V gene encodes CDR1 LGHNA and CDR2 YNFKEQ. V lost 0 bases, J lost 2 bases, and 0 bases stayed unmatched. The CDR3 region has the DNA TGTGCCAGCAGCCAAGAGGGACTAGCGGGAGCCTACGAGCAGTACTTC. Translating gives CASSQEGLAGAYEQYF.

The chain has TRBV10-3 and TRBJ2-3, with D perhaps TRBD2 (5 bases). The CDR3 totals 12 residues. The germline CDR1 and CDR2 sequences are ENHRY and SYGVKD. Trimming stripped 2 bases from V and 11 bases from J, with 11 bases between. The CDR3 bases are TGTGCCATCAGTGAGGCAGCAGGAGGGCAGTATTTT. Translated: CAISEAAGGQYF.

J is TRBJ2-1 and V is TRBV5-1, with D maybe TRBD1 (5 bases). Deletions cut 4 bases from V and 7 bases from J, with 18 bases between. CDR1 SGHRS and CDR2 YFSETQ come from the germline V gene. This CDR3 is 15 amino acids long. CDR3 loop: CASSPALGRVNEQFF. In DNA form, the CDR3 reads TGCGCCAGCAGCCCGGCATTGGGCAGGGTGAATGAGCAGTTCTTC.

This chain joins TRBV5-4 and TRBJ1-1, with D tentatively TRBD1 (5 bases). The length of the CDR3 is 16 residues. Trimming removed 4 bases at V and 5 bases at J, with 21 bases between. Germline values: CDR1 SGHNT, CDR2 YYREEE (reference sequence). The CDR3 loop reads CASSPGWGGGGTEAFF. The DNA of the CDR3 is TGTGCCAGCAGCCCGGGGTGGGGGGGAGGAGGTACTGAAGCTTTCTTT.

This chain links TRBV18 with TRBJ2-3, with D possibly being TRBD2 (6 bases). CDR1 KGHSH and CDR2 LQKENI come from the germline V gene. V was shortened by 3 bases and J by 5 bases, with 15 bases between the two germline ends. This CDR3 is built from 15 residues. The CDR3 reads CASSPGVQGGDTQYF. CDR3 sequence (DNA): TGTGCCAGCTCACCGGGTGTGCAGGGAGGAGATACGCAGTATTTT.

The chain couples TRBV12-2 to TRBJ2-1; the DNA was not used to check the table's D call, TRBD2. TRBV12-2 corresponds to a pseudogene. The CDR3 is 15 amino acids. CDR3 DNA: TGTGCAAGGCGAACTAGCGGGAGGTCCTACAATGAGCAGTTCTTC. Translation: CARRTSGRSYNEQFF.

The gene calls are TRBV5-1 and TRBJ2-1, with D maybe TRBD1 (5 bases). CDR1 SGHRS and CDR2 YFSETQ come from the germline V gene. Trimming shortened V by 1 base and J by 1 base, and 12 bases separated the two germline ends. This CDR3 has 16 residues. The CDR3 DNA reads TGCGCCAGCAGCTTGTTGCAGGGTAGGTCCTACAATGAGCAGTTCTTC. Its translation is CASSLLQGRSYNEQFF.

A few counts support this clone. This chain uses TRBV15 with TRBJ2-5, with TRBD2 as a possible D gene (6 bases). In germline, CDR1 is LNHNV, CDR2 YYDKDF (reference sequence). This CDR3 comprises 17 residues. Trimming removed 5 bases from V and 5 bases from J, with 24 bases in between. CDR3 sequence (DNA): TGTGCCACCAGCCGCCCCCGGGGCCGGGGGTTATTGGAGACCCAGTACTTC. It yields the protein CATSRPRGRGLLETQYF.

The chain uses TRBV18 and TRBJ1-4; possible D gene TRBD1, 5 bases. The CDR3 is made up of 15 amino acids. With 1 base removed from V and 0 bases from J, the gap between germline ends came to 6 bases. Germline V CDR1 and CDR2: KGHSH, LQKENI. The CDR3 here is CASSPRGATNEKLFF. As DNA, the CDR3 is TGTGCCAGCTCACCACGGGGGGCAACTAATGAAAAACTGTTTTTT.

The chain uses TRBV7-2 and TRBJ2-3; D not resolved. With 1 base removed from V and 6 bases from J, the gap between germline ends came to 11 bases. Germline V gene lookup returns CDR1 SGHTA and CDR2 FQGNSA. The CDR3 is made up of 14 amino acids. This chain's CDR3 is CASSLGLGSDTQYF. The CDR3 DNA follows: TGTGCCAGCAGCTTAGGGTTGGGCTCCGATACGCAGTATTTT.

This clone was seen a handful of times. J is TRBJ1-5 and V is TRBV5-4; 8 bases are shared with TRBD1. The V gene's germline CDR1 is SGHNT and CDR2 YYREEE (reference sequence). The CDR3 runs to 14 residues. Unmatched junction bases numbered 1, after V lost 4 bases and J lost 1 base. CDR3 sequence: CASSNRGSNQPQHF. The CDR3 DNA reads TGTGCCAGCAGCAACAGGGGGAGCAATCAGCCCCAGCATTTT.

V is TRBV7-8 and J is TRBJ2-2; 9 nucleotides align to TRBD1. V shed 3 bases, J shed 4 bases, and the junction held 3 bases outside the gene matches. Germline CDR1 SGHVS, CDR2 FQNEAQ. CDR3 length: 15 amino acids. This chain's CDR3 is CASSFGTGITGELFF. The CDR3 nucleotides are TGTGCCAGCAGCTTTGGGACAGGGATCACCGGGGAGCTGTTTTTT.

The chain couples TRBV7-9 to TRBJ2-6; D is uncertain. CDR3 size: 16 residues. In germline, CDR1 is SEHNR, CDR2 FQNEAQ (reference sequence). Trimming removed 5 bases from V and 0 bases from J, with 11 bases in between. CDR3 sequence: CASSPPVSSGANVLTF. The DNA for the CDR3 is TGTGCCAGCAGCCCCCCAGTGTCCTCTGGGGCCAACGTCCTGACTTTC.

The CDR3 coding sequence is TGTGCCAGCAGCGAGGGGTGGACCCAGTACTTC. Translated: CASSEGWTQYF. The rearrangement joins TRBV9 to TRBJ2-5, with D maybe TRBD1 (5 bases). This CDR3 spans 11 amino acids. The V end was cut by 3 bases, the J end by 7 bases, with 7 bases between. The germline V gene encodes CDR1 SGDLS and CDR2 YYNGEE.

This clone was counted a single time. This chain connects TRBV14 to TRBJ2-2, with D possibly being TRBD2 (5 bases). The germline V gene has CDR1 SGHDN and CDR2 FVKESK. The V gene lost 4 bases and the J gene lost 6 bases, with 15 bases spanning the gap. The CDR3 contains 15 residues. The CDR3 nucleotides read TGTGCCAGCAGCCGAGCCCCCTCCGGGGCCGGGGAGCTGTTTTTT. Its protein product is CASSRAPSGAGELFF.

The CDR3 is CASSLGRTEAFF. DNA of the CDR3: TGTGCCAGCAGCTTGGGGAGGACTGAAGCTTTCTTT. The chain links TRBV5-6 to TRBJ1-1; no definite D call. Trimming took off 0 bases at V and 5 bases at J, with 5 bases between the two ends. The CDR3 runs to 12 residues. The V gene's germline CDR1 is SGHDT and CDR2 YYEEEE.